This T cell receptor beta chain was identified in a study of vaccination and CD4 T cells after COVID-19. Study-wide background: By nasal swab PCR, the convalescent patients were SARS-CoV-2 positive, with under 10 mild cases and one severe. Collection of post-COVID samples occurred a median around 94 days after diagnosis, spanning a range of 35 to 161. General observations from the study: In convalescent patients, 304 of 307 vaccine-specific clones were mono-reactive for SARS-CoV-2 spike. Looking at convalescent patients, a median around 83% of reactive clones were present only post-vaccination.

Time point in this sample: late sampling 161 to 241 days after vaccination in a few convalescent patients. TCRdb analysed the PCR reads with MiXCR anew, one entry per CDR3 protein. The table lists some 28,000 distinct CDR3 sequences, 51% of them singletons. Comment on this clonotype: Its antigen is undetermined.

The sample in question was CD4+ T cells from blood, obtained about 7 months after SARS-CoV-2 vaccination. This TCR was recovered from a human donor who had recovered from COVID-19.

CDR3 DNA sequence: TGTGCCAGCAGCCTACAACAGGGAAACAATGAGCAGTTCTTC. This encodes CASSLQQGNNEQFF. The rearrangement links TRBV11-1 to TRBJ2-1; a weak D match, TRBD1 (6 bases). CDR3 length: 14 residues. Germline lookup yields CDR1 SGHAT and CDR2 FQDESV (reference sequence). V lost 5 bases to trimming and J lost 5 bases, with 13 bases between them.